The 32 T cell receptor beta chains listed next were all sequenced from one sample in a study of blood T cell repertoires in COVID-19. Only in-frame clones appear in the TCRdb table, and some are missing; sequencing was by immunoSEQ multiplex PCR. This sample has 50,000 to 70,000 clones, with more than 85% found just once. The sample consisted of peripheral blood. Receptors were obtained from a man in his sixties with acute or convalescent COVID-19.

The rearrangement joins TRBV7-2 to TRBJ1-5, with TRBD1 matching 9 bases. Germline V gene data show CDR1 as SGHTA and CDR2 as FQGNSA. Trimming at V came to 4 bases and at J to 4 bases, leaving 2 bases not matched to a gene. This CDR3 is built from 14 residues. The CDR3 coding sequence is TGTGCCAGCAGCTCGGGACAGGGAAATCAGCCCCAGCATTTT. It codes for CASSSGQGNQPQHF.

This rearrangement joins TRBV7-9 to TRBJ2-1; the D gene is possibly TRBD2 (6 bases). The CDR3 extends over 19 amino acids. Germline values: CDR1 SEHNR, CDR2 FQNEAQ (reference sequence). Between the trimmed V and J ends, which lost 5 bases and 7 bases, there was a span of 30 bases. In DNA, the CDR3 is TGTGCCAGCAGCCAAAGCATCTGGGAGGTGGCTAGCGTTGGGAATGAGCAGTTCTTC. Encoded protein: CASSQSIWEVASVGNEQFF.

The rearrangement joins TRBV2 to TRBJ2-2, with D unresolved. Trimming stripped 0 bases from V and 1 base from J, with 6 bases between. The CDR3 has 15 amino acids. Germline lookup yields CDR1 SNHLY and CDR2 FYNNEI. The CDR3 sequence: CASSEARGNTGELFF. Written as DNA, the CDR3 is TGTGCCAGCAGTGAAGCGCGCGGGAACACCGGGGAGCTGTTTTTT.

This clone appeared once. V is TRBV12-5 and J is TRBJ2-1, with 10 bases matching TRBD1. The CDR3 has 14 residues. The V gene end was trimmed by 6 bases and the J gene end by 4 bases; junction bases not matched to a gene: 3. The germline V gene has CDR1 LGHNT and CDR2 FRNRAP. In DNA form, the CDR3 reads TGTGCTAGTGGAGGGACAGGGGTTTACAATGAGCAGTTCTTC. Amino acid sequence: CASGGTGVYNEQFF.

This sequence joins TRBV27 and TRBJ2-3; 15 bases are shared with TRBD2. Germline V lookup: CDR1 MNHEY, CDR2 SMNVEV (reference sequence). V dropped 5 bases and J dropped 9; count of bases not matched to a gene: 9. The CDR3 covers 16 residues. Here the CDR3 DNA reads TGTGCCAGCAGTCAAAGGACTAGCGGGAGGGCGAGGACGCAGTATTTT. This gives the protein CASSQRTSGRARTQYF.

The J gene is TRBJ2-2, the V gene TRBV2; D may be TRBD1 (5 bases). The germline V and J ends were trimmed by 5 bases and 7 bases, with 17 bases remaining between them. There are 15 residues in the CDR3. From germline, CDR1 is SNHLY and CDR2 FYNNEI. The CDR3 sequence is CASSRPGIYSGELFF. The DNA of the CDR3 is TGTGCCAGCAGTCGACCAGGGATTTATAGCGGGGAGCTGTTTTTT.

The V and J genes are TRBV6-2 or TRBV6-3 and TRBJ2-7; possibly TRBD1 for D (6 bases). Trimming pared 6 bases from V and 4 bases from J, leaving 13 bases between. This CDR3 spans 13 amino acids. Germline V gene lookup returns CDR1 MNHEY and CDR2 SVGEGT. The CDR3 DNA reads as TGTGCCAGCAGCCTCACAGGGAATTACGAGCAGTACTTC. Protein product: CASSLTGNYEQYF.

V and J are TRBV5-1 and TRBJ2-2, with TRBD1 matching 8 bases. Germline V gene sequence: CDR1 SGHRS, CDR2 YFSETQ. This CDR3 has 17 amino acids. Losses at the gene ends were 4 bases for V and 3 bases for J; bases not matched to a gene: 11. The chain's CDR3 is CASSPDSDRVDTGELFF. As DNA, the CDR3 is TGCGCCAGCAGCCCTGATTCGGACAGGGTCGACACCGGGGAGCTGTTTTTT.

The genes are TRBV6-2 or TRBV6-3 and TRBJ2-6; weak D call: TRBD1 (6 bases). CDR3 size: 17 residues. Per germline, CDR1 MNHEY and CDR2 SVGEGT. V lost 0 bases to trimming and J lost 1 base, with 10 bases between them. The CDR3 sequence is CASSYSGTPSGANVLTF. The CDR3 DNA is TGTGCCAGCAGTTACTCAGGGACACCTTCTGGGGCCAACGTCCTGACTTTC.

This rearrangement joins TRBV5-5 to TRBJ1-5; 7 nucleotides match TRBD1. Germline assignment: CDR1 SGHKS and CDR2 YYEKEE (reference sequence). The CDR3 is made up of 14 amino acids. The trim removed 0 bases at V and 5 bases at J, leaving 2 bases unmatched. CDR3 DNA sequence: TGTGCCAGCAGCTTGGGACAGGGCCATCAGCCCCAGCATTTT. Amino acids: CASSLGQGHQPQHF.

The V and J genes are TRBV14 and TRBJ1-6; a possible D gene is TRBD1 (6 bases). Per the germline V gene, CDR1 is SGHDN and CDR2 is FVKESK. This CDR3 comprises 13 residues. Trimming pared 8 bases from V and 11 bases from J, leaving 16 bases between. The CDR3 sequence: CASRPGATTPLHF. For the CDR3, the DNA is TGTGCCAGCCGGCCAGGGGCGACGACACCCCTCCACTTT.

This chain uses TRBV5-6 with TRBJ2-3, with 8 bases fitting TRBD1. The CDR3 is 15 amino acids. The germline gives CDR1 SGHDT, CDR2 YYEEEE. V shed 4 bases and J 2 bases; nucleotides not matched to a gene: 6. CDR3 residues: CASSPGTGNTDTQYF. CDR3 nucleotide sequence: TGTGCCAGCAGCCCTGGGACAGGAAACACAGATACGCAGTATTTT.

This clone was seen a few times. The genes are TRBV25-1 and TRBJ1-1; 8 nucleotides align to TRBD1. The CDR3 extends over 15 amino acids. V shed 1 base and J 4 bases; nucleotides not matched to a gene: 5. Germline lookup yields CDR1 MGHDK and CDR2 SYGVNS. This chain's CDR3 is CASSELGQGPTEAFF. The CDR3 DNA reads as TGTGCCAGCAGTGAATTAGGACAGGGACCCACTGAAGCTTTCTTT. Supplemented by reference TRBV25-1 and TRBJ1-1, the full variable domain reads EADIYQTPRYLVIGTGKKITLECSQTMGHDKMYWYQQDPGMELHLIHYSYGVNSTEKGDLSSESTVSRIRTEHFPLTLESARPSHTSQYLCASSELGQGPTEAFFGQGTRLTVV.

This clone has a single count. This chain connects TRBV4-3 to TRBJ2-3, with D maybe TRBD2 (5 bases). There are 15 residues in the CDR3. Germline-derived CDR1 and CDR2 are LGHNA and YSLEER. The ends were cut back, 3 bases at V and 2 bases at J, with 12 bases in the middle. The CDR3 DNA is TGCGCCAGCAGCCAGGACCTAGCAGACACAGATACGCAGTATTTT. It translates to CASSQDLADTDTQYF.

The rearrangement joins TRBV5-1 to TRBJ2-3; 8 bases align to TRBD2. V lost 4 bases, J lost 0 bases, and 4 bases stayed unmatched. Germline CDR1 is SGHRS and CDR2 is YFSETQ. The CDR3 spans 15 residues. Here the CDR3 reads CASSLGTRSTDTQYF. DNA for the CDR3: TGCGCCAGCAGCCTCGGGACTAGAAGCACAGATACGCAGTATTTT.

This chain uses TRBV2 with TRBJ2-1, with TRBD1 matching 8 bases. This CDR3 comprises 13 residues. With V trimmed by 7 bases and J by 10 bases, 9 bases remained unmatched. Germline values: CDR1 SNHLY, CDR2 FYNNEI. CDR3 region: CASKGQGAGEQFF. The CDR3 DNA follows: TGTGCCAGCAAAGGCCAGGGGGCAGGGGAGCAGTTCTTC.

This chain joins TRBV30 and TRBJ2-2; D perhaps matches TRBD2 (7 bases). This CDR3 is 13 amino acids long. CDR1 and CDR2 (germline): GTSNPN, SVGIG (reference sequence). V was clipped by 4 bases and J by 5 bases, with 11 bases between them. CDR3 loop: CAWTRGGTGELFF. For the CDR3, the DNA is TGTGCCTGGACTAGGGGGGGGACCGGGGAGCTGTTTTTT.

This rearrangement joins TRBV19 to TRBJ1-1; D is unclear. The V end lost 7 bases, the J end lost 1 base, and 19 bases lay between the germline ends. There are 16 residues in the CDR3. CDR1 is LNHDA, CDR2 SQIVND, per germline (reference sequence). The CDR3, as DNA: TGTGCCAGTATCCCCGGATCCCAGGCCGGGAACACTGAAGCTTTCTTT. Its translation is CASIPGSQAGNTEAFF.

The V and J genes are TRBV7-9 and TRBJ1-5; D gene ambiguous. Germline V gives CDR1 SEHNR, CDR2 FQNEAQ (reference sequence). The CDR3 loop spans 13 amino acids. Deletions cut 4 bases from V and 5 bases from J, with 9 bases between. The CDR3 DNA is TGTGCCAGCAGCTGGGCTGGTGATCAGCCCCAGCATTTT. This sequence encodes CASSWAGDQPQHF.

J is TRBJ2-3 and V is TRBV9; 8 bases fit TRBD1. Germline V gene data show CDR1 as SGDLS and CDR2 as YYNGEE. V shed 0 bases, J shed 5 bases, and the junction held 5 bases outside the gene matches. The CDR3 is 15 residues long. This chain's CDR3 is CASSVVDRAKDTQYF. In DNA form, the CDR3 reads TGTGCCAGCAGCGTAGTGGACAGGGCGAAAGATACGCAGTATTTT.

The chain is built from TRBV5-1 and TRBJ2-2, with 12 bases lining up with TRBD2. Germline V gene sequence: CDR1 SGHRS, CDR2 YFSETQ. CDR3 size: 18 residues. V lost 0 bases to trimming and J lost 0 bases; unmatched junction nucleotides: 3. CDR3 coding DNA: TGCGCCAGCAGCTTGGGACTAGCGGGAGCCGCGAACACCGGGGAGCTGTTTTTT. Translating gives CASSLGLAGAANTGELFF.

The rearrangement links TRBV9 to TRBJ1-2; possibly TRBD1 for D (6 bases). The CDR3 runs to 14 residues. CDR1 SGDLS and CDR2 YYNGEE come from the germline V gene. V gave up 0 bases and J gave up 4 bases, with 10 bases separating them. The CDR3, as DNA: TGTGCCAGCAGCGTAGAAACAGGGAGCTATGGCTACACCTTC. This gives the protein CASSVETGSYGYTF.

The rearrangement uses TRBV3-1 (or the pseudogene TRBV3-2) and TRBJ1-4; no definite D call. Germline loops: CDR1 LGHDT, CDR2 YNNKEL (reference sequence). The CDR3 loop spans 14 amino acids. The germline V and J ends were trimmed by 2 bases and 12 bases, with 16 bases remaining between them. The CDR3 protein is CASSQSRSGGELFF. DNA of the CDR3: TGTGCCAGCAGCCAATCTCGGAGCGGCGGGGAACTGTTTTTT.

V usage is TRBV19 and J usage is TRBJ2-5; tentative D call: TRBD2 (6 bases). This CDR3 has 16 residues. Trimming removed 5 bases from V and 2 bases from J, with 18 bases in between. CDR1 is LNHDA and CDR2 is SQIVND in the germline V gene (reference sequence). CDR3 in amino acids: CASSPVKWEAQETQYF. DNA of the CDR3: TGTGCCAGTAGTCCCGTTAAGTGGGAGGCACAAGAGACCCAGTACTTC. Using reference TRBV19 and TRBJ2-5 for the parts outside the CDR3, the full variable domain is DGGITQSPKYLFRKEGQNVTLSCEQNLNHDAMYWYRQDPGQGLRLIYYSQIVNDFQKGDIAEGYSVSREKKESFPLTVTSAQKNPTAFYLCASSPVKWEAQETQYFGPGTRLLVL.

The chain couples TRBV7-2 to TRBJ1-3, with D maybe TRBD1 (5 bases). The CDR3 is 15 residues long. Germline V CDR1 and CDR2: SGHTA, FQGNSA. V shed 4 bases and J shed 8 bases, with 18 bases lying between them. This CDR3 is CASSSPGLSMDTIYF. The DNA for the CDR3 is TGTGCCAGCAGCTCTCCGGGACTTTCAATGGACACCATATATTTT.

The CDR3 DNA follows: TGTGCCAGCAGATCCGGGACAAGATACAATGAGCAGTTCTTC. This sequence encodes CASRSGTRYNEQFF. J is TRBJ2-1 and V is TRBV27, with D tentatively TRBD1 (6 bases). The ends were cut back, 6 bases at V and 4 bases at J, with 13 bases in the middle. This CDR3 spans 14 amino acids. The germline V gene encodes CDR1 MNHEY and CDR2 SMNVEV (reference sequence).

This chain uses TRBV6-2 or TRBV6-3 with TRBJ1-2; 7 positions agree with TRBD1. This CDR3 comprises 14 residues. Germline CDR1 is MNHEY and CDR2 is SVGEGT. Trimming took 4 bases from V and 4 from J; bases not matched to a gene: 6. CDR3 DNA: TGTGCCAGCAGTTCCATCGGGACAGCCTATGGCTACACCTTC. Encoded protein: CASSSIGTAYGYTF.

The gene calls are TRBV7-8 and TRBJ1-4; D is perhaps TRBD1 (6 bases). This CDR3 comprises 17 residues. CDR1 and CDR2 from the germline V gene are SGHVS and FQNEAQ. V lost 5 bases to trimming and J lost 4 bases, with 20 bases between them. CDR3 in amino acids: CASSPQLDSQVNEKLFF. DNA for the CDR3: TGTGCCAGCAGCCCACAATTGGACAGTCAAGTTAATGAAAAACTGTTTTTT.

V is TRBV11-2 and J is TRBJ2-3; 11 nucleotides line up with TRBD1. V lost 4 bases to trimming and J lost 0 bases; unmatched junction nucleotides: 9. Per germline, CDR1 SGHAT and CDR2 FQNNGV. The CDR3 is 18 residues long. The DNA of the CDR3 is TGTGCCAGCAGCTCCCGGACAGGGGGCCGTCCAAGCACAGATACGCAGTATTTT. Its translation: CASSSRTGGRPSTDTQYF.

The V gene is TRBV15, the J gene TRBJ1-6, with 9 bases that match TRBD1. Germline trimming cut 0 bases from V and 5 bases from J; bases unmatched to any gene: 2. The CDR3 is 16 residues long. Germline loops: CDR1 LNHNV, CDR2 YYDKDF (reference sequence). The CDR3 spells CATSREGTGNNSPLHF. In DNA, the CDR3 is TGTGCCACCAGCAGAGAAGGGACAGGGAATAATTCACCCCTCCACTTT. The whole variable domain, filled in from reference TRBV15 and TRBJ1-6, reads DAMVIQNPRYQVTQFGKPVTLSCSQTLNHNVMYWYQQKSSQAPKLLFHYYDKDFNNEADTPDNFQSRRPNTSFCFLDIRSPGLGDTAMYLCATSREGTGNNSPLHFGNGTRLTVT.

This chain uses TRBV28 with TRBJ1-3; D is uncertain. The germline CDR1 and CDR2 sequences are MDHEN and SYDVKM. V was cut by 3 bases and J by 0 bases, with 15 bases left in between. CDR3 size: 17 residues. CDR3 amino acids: CASSFEDFGFSGNTIYF. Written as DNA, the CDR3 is TGTGCCAGCAGTTTTGAGGATTTCGGATTCTCTGGAAACACCATATATTTT.

The CDR3 nucleotides read TGTGCCATCAGTCCGGGACAGAGAGAATACTATGGCTACACCTTC. Residues: CAISPGQREYYGYTF. The V and J genes are TRBV10-3 and TRBJ1-2, with 7 bases identical to TRBD1. The CDR3 loop spans 15 amino acids. J lost 3 bases, V lost 5 bases, and 9 bases had no gene match. Per germline, CDR1 ENHRY and CDR2 SYGVKD.